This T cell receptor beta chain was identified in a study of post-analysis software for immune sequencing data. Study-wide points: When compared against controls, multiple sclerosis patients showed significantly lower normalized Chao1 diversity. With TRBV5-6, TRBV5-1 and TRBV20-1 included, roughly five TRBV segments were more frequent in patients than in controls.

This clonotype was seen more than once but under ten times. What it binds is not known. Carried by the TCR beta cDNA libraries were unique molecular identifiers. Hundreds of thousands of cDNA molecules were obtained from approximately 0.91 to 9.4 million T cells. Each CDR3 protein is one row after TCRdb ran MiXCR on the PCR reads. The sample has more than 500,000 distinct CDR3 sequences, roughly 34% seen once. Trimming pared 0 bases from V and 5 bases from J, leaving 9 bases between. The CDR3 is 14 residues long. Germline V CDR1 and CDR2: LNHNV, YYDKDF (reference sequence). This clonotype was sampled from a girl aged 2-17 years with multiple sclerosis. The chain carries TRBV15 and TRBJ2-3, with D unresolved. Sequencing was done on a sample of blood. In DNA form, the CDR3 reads TGTGCCACCAGCAGAGAACTTTTCGGAGATACGCAGTATTTT. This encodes CATSRELFGDTQYF.